The 9 T cell receptor beta chains listed next were all sequenced from one sample in a study of T cells in Graves' hyperthyroidism and ophthalmopathy. Researchers took RNA transcripts and amplified the TCR beta CDR3 regions from them. The HTBI primer set drove a first-round RT-PCR of the TCR CDR3. TCRdb redid the calling of the multiplex PCR reads with MiXCR, one entry per CDR3 protein. The profile covers about 420,000 distinct CDR3 sequences, with roughly an eighth appearing a single time and about 5% taken by the ten largest. Source material: blood. These receptors came from a woman in her late teens or twenties with Graves' hyperthyroidism.

This clonotype was seen ten or more times. This chain joins TRBV20-1 and TRBJ2-1; 12 bases are shared with TRBD2. The CDR3 runs to 16 residues. J gave up 7 bases and V 6 bases, and 13 bases lay outside the gene matches. CDR1 DFQATT and CDR2 SNEGSKA come from the germline V gene (reference sequence). The CDR3 here is CSASPLAGGPVNEQFF. As DNA, the CDR3 is TGCAGTGCAAGCCCGCTAGCGGGAGGGCCGGTGAATGAGCAGTTCTTC.

This clonotype was observed at least ten times. This rearrangement joins TRBV6-1 to TRBJ2-1, with 8 bases lining up with TRBD2. From germline, CDR1 is MNHNS and CDR2 SASEGT. The CDR3 totals 16 residues. Trimming cost V 6 bases and J 0 bases; bases outside gene matches: 7. CDR3 nucleotides: TGTGCCAGCAGCTTAGCGGGGCCCAGCTCCTACAATGAGCAGTTCTTC. It is translated as CASSLAGPSSYNEQFF.

This clonotype was observed a few times. The chain links TRBV20-1 to TRBJ1-1; D remains unclear. CDR3 length equals 15 residues. With 1 base removed from V and 5 bases from J, the gap between germline ends came to 17 bases. The germline CDR1 and CDR2 sequences are DFQATT and SNEGSKA (reference sequence). The CDR3 is CSARVPTGRGTEAFF. The CDR3 DNA sequence: TGCAGTGCTAGAGTCCCTACGGGGAGAGGAACTGAAGCTTTCTTT.

In this sample, this clonotype turned up many times. The chain employs TRBV4-1 and TRBJ1-5; D is unclear. Trimming took 1 base from V and 3 from J, leaving 4 bases between them. CDR1 is MGHRA and CDR2 is YSYEKL in the germline V gene. The CDR3 length is 13 residues. CDR3 DNA: TGCGCCAGCAGCCAAGGTTTCAATCAGCCCCAGCATTTT. This translates into CASSQGFNQPQHF.

This rearrangement joins TRBV27 to TRBJ1-1; unclear D gene. Germline loops: CDR1 MNHEY, CDR2 SMNVEV (reference sequence). This CDR3 comprises 11 residues. V was cut by 1 base and J by 10 bases, with 7 bases left in between. This CDR3 reads CASSLYGRAFF. Written as DNA, the CDR3 is TGTGCCAGCAGTTTATACGGGCGAGCTTTCTTT.

On this clonotype: This may come from a read error, since a much larger clone is one base off. The chain links TRBV11-2 to TRBJ2-3; no clear D gene. The germline V and J ends were trimmed by 3 bases and 0 bases, with 7 bases remaining between them. The CDR3 length is 14 residues. Germline V gene data show CDR1 as SGHAT and CDR2 as FQNNGV. In DNA form, the CDR3 reads TGTGCCAGCAGCTTTCCTTTTAGCACAGATACGCAGTATTTT. Translation gives CASSFPFSTDTQYF.

The chain combines TRBV9 with TRBJ2-1, with 10 bases identical to TRBD2. The germline V gene encodes CDR1 SGDLS and CDR2 YYNGEE. V dropped 3 bases and J dropped 4; count of bases not matched to a gene: 10. The CDR3 has 17 residues. CDR3 amino acids: CASSDPAWTSGYNEQFF. Written as DNA, the CDR3 is TGTGCCAGCAGCGACCCTGCTTGGACTAGCGGATACAATGAGCAGTTCTTC.

This clonotype appeared many times. CDR3 nucleotides: TGCGCCAGCAGCCCCACTTTGGGCATGAACACTGAAGCTTTCTTT. This translates into CASSPTLGMNTEAFF. This chain connects TRBV5-1 to TRBJ1-1; no clear D gene. Trimming left V 4 bases short and J 0 bases short, with 13 bases between. This CDR3 is 15 amino acids long. Per the germline V gene, CDR1 is SGHRS and CDR2 is YFSETQ. Based on the CDR3 plus reference TRBV5-1 and TRBJ1-1, the full variable domain is KAGVTQTPRYLIKTRGQQVTLSCSPISGHRSVSWYQQTPGQGLQFLFEYFSETQRNKGNFPGRFSGRQFSNSRSEMNVSTLELGDSALYLCASSPTLGMNTEAFFGQGTRLTVV.

This clonotype was seen more than once but under ten times. The genes are TRBV9 and TRBJ1-2; D ambiguous. Between the trimmed V and J ends, which lost 3 bases and 4 bases, there was a span of 7 bases. This CDR3 contains 12 residues. Germline V lookup: CDR1 SGDLS, CDR2 YYNGEE. CDR3 region: CASSDPSYGYTF. DNA of the CDR3: TGTGCCAGCAGCGACCCATCCTATGGCTACACCTTC.